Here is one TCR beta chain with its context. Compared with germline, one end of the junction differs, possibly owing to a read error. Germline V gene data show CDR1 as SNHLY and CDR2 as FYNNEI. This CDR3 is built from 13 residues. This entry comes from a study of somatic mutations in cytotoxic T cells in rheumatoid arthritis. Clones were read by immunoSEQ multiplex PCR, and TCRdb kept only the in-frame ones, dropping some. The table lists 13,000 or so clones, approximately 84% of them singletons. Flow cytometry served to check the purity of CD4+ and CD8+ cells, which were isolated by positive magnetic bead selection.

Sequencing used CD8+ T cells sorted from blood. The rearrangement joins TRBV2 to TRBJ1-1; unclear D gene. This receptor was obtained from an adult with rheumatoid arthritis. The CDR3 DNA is TGTGCCAGCAGGGCGGGTTGGGTTACTGAATCTTTCTTT. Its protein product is CASRAGWVTESFF.